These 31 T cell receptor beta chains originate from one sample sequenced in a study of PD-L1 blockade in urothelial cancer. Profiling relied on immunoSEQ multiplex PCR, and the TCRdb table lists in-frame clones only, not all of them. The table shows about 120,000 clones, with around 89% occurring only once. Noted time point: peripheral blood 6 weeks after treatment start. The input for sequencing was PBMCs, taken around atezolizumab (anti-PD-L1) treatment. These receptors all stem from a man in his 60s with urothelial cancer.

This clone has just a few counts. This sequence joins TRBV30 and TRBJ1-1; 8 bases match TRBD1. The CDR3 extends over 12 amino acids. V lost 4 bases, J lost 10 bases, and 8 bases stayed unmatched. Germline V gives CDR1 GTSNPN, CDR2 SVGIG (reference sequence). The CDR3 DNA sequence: TGTGCCTGGATTGGGACAGGTTTCGGAGCTTTCTTT. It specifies CAWIGTGFGAFF.

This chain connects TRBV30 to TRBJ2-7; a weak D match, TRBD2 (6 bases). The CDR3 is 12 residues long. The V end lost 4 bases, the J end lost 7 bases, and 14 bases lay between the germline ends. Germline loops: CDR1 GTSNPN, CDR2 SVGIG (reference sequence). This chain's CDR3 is CAWMSEGREQYF. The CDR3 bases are TGTGCCTGGATGTCGGAGGGGAGGGAGCAGTACTTC.

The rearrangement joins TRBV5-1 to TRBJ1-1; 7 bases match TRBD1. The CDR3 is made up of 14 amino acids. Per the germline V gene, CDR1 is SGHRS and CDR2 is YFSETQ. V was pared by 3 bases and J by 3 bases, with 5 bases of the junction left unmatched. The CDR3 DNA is TGCGCCAGCAGCTCTATACAGGGGTACACTGAAGCTTTCTTT. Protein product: CASSSIQGYTEAFF. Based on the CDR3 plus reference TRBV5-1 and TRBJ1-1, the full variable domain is KAGVTQTPRYLIKTRGQQVTLSCSPISGHRSVSWYQQTPGQGLQFLFEYFSETQRNKGNFPGRFSGRQFSNSRSEMNVSTLELGDSALYLCASSSIQGYTEAFFGQGTRLTVV.

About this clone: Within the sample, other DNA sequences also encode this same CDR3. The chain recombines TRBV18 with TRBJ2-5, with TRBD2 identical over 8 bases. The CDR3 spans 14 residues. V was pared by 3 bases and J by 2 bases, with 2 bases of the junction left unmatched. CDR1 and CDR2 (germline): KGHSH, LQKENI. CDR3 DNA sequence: TGTGCCAGCTCACCCGGGAGGGGTCAAGAGACCCAGTACTTC. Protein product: CASSPGRGQETQYF.

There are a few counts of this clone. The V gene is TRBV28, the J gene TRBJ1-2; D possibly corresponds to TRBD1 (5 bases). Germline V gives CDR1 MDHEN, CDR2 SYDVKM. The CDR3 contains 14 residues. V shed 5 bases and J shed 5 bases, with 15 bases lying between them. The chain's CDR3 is CASSPTGGRYGYTF. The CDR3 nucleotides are TGTGCCAGCAGTCCCACGGGGGGAAGGTATGGCTACACCTTC.

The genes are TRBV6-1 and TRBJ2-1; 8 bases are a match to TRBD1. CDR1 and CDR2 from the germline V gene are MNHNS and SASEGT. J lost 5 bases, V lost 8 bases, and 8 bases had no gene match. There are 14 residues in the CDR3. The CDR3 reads CASQTGTGNNEQFF. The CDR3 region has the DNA TGTGCCAGCCAAACCGGGACAGGCAACAATGAGCAGTTCTTC.

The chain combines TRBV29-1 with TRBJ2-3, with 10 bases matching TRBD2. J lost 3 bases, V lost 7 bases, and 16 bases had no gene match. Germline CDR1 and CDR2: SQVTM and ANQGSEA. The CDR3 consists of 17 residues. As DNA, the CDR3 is TGCAGCGCCGGCGGACTAGCGGATACAGGAAGGACAGATACGCAGTATTTT. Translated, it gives CSAGGLADTGRTDTQYF.

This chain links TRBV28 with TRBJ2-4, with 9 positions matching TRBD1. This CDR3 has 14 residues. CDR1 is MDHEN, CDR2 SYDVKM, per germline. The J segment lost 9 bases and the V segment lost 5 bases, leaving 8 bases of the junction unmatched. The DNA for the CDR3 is TGTGCCAGCAGTACCGGGACAGGGTACACCATTCAGTACTTC. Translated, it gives CASSTGTGYTIQYF.

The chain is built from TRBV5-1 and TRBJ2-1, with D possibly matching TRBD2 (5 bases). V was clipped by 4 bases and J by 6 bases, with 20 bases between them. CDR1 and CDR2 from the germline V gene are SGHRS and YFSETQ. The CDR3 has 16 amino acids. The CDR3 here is CASSPTRSLAGNEQFF. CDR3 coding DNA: TGCGCCAGCAGCCCCACTAGATCCCTAGCCGGCAATGAGCAGTTCTTC.

This CDR3 is CASVRTSGIYNEQFF. CDR3 nucleotide sequence: TGTGCCAGCGTCCGGACTAGCGGAATTTACAATGAGCAGTTCTTC. This chain uses TRBV7-6 with TRBJ2-1; 10 bases are shared with TRBD2. J gave up 4 bases and V 8 bases, and 8 bases lay outside the gene matches. The germline V gene encodes CDR1 SGHVS and CDR2 FNYEAQ. The CDR3 loop spans 15 amino acids.

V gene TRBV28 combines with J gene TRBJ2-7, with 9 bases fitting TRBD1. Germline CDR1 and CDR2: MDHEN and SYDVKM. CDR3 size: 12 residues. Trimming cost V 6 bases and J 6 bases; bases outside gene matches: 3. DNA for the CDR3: TGTGCCAGCAGCACGGACAGGGGCGAGCAGTACTTC. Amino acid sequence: CASSTDRGEQYF.

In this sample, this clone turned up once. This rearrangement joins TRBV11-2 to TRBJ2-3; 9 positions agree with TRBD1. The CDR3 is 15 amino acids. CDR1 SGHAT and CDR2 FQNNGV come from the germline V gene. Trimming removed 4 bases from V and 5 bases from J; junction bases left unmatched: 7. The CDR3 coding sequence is TGTGCCAGCAGCTCTCTAACAGGGGGCGGAGATACGCAGTATTTT. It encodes CASSSLTGGGDTQYF.

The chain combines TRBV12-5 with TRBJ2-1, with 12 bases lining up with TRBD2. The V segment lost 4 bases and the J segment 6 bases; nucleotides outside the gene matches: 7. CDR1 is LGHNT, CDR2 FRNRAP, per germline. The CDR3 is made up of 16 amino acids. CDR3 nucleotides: TGTGCTAGTGGTTCCTCTAGGACTAGCGGGATCAATGAGCAGTTCTTC. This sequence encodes CASGSSRTSGINEQFF.

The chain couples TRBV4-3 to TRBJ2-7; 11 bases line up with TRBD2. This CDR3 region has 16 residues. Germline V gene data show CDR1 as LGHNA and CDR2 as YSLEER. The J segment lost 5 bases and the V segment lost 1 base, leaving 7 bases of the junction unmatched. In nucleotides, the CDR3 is TGCGCCAGCAGCCAAGGGAGACTAGCGGGGTTCGACGAGCAGTACTTC. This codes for CASSQGRLAGFDEQYF.

CDR3 protein: CASSLRLAGAESFF. The CDR3 region has the DNA TGTGCCAGCAGCTTACGACTAGCGGGGGCCGAATCGTTCTTC. The chain uses TRBV7-2 and TRBJ2-1; 12 bases map to TRBD2. Unmatched junction bases numbered 8, after V lost 2 bases and J lost 15 bases. CDR3 length equals 14 residues. Germline V gene data show CDR1 as SGHTA and CDR2 as FQGNSA.

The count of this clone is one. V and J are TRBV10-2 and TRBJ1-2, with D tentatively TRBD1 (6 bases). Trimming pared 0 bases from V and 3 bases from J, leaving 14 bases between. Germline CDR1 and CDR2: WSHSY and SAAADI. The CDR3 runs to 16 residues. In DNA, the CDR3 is TGCGCCAGCAGTGAGTCGGGGCAGGGGATCGACTATGGCTACACCTTC. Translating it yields CASSESGQGIDYGYTF.

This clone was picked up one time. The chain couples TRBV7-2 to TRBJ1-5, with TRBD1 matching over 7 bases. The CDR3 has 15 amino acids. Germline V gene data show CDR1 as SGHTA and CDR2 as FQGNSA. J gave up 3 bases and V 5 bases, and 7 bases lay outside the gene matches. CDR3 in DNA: TGTGCCAGCAGCCAGGACAGGAAACACAATCAGCCCCAGCATTTT. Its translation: CASSQDRKHNQPQHF.

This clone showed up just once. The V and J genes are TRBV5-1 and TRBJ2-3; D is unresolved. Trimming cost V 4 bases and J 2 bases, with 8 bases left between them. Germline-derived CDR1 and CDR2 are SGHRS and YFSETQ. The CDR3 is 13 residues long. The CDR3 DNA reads TGCGCCAGCAGCCGCGCCTCCACAGATACGCAGTATTTT. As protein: CASSRASTDTQYF.

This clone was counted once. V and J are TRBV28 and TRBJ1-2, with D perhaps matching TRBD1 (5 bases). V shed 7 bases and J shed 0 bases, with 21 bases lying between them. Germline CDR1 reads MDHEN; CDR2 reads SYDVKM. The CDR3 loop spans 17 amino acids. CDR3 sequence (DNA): TGTGCCAGCACCCCACCCCGCGCGGGGGTTTCTAACTATGGCTACACCTTC. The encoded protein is CASTPPRAGVSNYGYTF.

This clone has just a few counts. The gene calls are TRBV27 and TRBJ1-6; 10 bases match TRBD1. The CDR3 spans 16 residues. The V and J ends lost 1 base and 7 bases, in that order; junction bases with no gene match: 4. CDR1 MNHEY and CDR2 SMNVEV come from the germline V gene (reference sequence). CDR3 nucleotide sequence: TGTGCCAGCAGTTTATATGGACAGGGGGGAAATTCACCCCTCCACTTT. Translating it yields CASSLYGQGGNSPLHF.

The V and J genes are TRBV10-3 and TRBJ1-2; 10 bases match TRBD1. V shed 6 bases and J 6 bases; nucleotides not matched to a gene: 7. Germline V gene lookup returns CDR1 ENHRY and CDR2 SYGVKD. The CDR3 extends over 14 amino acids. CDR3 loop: CAIRGQGVGHGYTF. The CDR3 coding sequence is TGTGCCATCAGAGGACAGGGGGTGGGTCATGGCTACACCTTC.

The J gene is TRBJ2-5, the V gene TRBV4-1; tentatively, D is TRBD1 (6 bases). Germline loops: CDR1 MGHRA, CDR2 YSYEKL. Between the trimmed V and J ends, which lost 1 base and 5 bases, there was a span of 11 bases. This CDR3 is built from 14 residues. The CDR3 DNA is TGCGCCAGCAGCCAAGCCCAGGGGCCGGAGACCCAGTACTTC. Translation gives CASSQAQGPETQYF.

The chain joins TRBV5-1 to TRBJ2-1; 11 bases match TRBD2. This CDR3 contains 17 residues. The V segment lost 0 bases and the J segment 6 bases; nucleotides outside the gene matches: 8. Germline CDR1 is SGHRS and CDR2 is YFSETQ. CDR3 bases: TGCGCCAGCAGCTTGGCGTCTATTAGCGGGAGGGCCAATGAGCAGTTCTTC. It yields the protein CASSLASISGRANEQFF.

The CDR3 region is CASSLEQGTYEQYF. CDR3 DNA sequence: TGCGCCAGCAGCTTGGAGCAGGGTACCTACGAGCAGTACTTC. The rearrangement links TRBV5-1 to TRBJ2-7; TRBD1 might be the D (5 bases). The V end was cut by 0 bases, the J end by 2 bases, with 9 bases between. The CDR3 length is 14 residues. CDR1 is SGHRS, CDR2 YFSETQ, per germline.

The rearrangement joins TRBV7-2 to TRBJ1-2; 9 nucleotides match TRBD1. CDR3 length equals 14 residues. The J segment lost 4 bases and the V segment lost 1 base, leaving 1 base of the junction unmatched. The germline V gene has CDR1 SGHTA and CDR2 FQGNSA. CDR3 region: CASSLGQGGYGYTF. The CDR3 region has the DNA TGTGCCAGCAGCTTAGGACAGGGGGGCTATGGCTACACCTTC.

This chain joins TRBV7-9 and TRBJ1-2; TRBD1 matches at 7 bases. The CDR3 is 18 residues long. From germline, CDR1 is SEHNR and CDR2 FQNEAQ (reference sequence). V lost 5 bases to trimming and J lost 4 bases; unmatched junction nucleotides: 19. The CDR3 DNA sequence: TGTGCCAGCAGCCTACAACTTCGACCGGGACAGCCGACCTATGGCTACACCTTC. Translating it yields CASSLQLRPGQPTYGYTF.

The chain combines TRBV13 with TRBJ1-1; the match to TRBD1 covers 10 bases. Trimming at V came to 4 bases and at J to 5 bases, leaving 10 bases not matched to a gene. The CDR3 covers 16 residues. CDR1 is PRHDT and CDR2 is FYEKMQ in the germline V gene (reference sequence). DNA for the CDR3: TGTGCCAGCAGCTCTAGGGACAGGGGTGGGGGAACTGAAGCTTTCTTT. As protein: CASSSRDRGGGTEAFF.

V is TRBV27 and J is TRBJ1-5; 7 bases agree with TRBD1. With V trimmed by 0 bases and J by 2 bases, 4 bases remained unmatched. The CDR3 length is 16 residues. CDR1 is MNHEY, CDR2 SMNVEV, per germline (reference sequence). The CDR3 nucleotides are TGTGCCAGCAGTTTATCAAAGGGGGCAGGCAATCAGCCCCAGCATTTT. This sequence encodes CASSLSKGAGNQPQHF.

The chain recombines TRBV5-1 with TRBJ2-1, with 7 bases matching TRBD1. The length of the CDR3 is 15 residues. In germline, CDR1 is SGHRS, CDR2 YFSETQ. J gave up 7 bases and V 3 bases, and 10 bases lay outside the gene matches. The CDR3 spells CASSSDPGTDNEQFF. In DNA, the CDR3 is TGCGCCAGCAGCTCCGATCCCGGGACAGATAATGAGCAGTTCTTC.

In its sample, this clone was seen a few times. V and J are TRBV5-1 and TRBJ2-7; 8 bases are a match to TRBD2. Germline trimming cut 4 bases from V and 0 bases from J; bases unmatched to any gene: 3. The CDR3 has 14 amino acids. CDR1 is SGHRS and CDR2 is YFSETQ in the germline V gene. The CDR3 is CASSPGGGSYEQYF. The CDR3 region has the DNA TGCGCCAGCAGCCCGGGGGGGGGCTCCTACGAGCAGTACTTC.

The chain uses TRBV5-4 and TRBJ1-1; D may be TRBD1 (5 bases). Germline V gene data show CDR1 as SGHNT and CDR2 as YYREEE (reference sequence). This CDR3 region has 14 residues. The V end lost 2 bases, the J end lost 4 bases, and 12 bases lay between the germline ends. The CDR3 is CASSLQEYGTEAFF. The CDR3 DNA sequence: TGTGCCAGCAGCTTACAGGAGTACGGCACTGAAGCTTTCTTT.